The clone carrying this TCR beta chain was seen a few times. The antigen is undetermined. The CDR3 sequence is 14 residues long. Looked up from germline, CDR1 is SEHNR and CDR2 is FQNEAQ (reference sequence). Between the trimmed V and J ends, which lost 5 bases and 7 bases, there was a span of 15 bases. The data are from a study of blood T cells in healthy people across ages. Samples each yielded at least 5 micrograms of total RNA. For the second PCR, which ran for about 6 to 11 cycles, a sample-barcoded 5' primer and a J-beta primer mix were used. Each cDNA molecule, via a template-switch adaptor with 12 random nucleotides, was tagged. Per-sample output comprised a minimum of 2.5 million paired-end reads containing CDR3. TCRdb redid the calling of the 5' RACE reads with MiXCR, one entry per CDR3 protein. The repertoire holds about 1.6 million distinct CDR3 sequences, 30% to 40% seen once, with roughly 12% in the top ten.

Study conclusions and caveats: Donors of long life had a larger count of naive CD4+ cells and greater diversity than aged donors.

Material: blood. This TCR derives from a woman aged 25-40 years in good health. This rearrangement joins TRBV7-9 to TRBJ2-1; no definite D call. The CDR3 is CASSLKGIRNEQFF. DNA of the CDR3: TGTGCCAGCAGCCTAAAAGGGATTCGGAATGAGCAGTTCTTC.